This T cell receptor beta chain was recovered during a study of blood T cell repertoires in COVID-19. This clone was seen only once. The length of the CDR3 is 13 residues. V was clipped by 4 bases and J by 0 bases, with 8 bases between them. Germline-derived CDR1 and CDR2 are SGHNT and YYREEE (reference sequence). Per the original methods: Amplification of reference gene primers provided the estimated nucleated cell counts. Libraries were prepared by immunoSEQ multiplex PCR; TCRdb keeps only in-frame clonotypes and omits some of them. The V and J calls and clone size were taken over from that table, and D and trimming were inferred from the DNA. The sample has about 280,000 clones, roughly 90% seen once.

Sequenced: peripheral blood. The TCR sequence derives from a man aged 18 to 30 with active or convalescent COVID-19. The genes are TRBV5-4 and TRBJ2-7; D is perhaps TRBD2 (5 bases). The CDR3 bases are TGTGCCAGCAGCACCCGGGGCTCCTACGAGCAGTACTTC. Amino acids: CASSTRGSYEQYF.